These 29 T cell receptor beta chains were sequenced from one sample in a study of cytomegalovirus exposure and HLA in healthy donors. Sequencing used immunoSEQ multiplex PCR; TCRdb keeps in-frame clones, though not all of them. The sample includes more than 250,000 clones, 70% to 90% of them seen just once. The specimen was PBMCs. These receptors were obtained from a woman younger than 30 in good health and CMV-seronegative.

The J gene is TRBJ1-4, the V gene TRBV29-1; D remains unclear. CDR1 is SQVTM and CDR2 is ANQGSEA in the germline V gene. There are 15 residues in the CDR3. V lost 1 base to trimming and J lost 8 bases, with 17 bases between them. The CDR3 reads CSVEAPGGRNEKLFF. CDR3 nucleotide sequence: TGCAGCGTTGAAGCGCCCGGCGGTAGGAACGAAAAACTGTTTTTT.

This rearrangement joins TRBV13 to TRBJ1-1; 7 nucleotides agree with TRBD1. From germline, CDR1 is PRHDT and CDR2 FYEKMQ (reference sequence). The CDR3 spans 13 residues. V shed 9 bases and J 3 bases; nucleotides not matched to a gene: 7. The CDR3 protein is CASIGQAYTEAFF. The CDR3 DNA reads TGTGCCAGTATAGGACAGGCTTACACTGAAGCTTTCTTT. The complete variable domain, with remaining parts taken from reference TRBV13 and TRBJ1-1, reads AAGVIQSPRHLIKEKRETATLKCYPIPRHDTVYWYQQGPGQDPQFLISFYEKMQSDKGSIPDRFSAQQFSDYHSELNMSSLELGDSALYFCASIGQAYTEAFFGQGTRLTVV.

J is TRBJ2-5 and V is TRBV6-5, with D perhaps TRBD1 (6 bases). The CDR3 is 14 residues long. In germline, CDR1 is MNHEY, CDR2 SVGAGI. V shed 6 bases and J shed 0 bases, with 11 bases lying between them. The CDR3 loop reads CASRGQKYQETQYF. DNA for the CDR3: TGTGCCAGCAGAGGACAGAAGTACCAAGAGACCCAGTACTTC.

Note on this clone: Other DNA sequences within the sample encode an identical CDR3. The J gene is TRBJ2-1, the V gene TRBV4-3, with 11 bases aligning to TRBD2. V lost 1 base and J lost 4; bases outside the gene matches: 0. The CDR3 sequence is 15 residues long. CDR1 and CDR2 (germline): LGHNA, YSLEER. In nucleotides, the CDR3 is TGCGCCAGCAGCCAAGGGACTAGCGGGTACAATGAGCAGTTCTTC. Protein product: CASSQGTSGYNEQFF.

CDR3 sequence: CASSLRQYGYTF. CDR3 sequence (DNA): TGTGCCAGCAGTTTGAGACAGTATGGCTACACCTTC. This chain uses TRBV28 with TRBJ1-2; TRBD1 might be the D (5 bases). The V end lost 3 bases, the J end lost 5 bases, and 7 bases lay between the germline ends. This CDR3 is 12 amino acids long. Germline V gene sequence: CDR1 MDHEN, CDR2 SYDVKM.

The CDR3 DNA sequence: TGTGCCACCCTGGGACAGGCCATTTCGGCTAACTATGGCTACACCTTC. Translating it yields CATLGQAISANYGYTF. V gene TRBV6-6 combines with J gene TRBJ1-2, with 8 positions matching TRBD1. V gave up 10 bases and J gave up 0 bases; unmatched junction bases: 13. The CDR3 totals 16 residues. Per germline, CDR1 MNHNY and CDR2 SVGAGI (reference sequence).

CDR3 DNA sequence: TGTGCCAGCAGCTTAGCGCGACACGCAACGAATGGCTACACCTTC. Translating gives CASSLARHATNGYTF. The V and J genes are TRBV7-6 and TRBJ1-2; D unclear. CDR1 is SGHVS, CDR2 FNYEAQ, per germline. V was cut by 0 bases and J by 6 bases, with 14 bases left in between. The CDR3 has 15 amino acids.

This clone was recorded only once. The rearrangement links TRBV20-1 to TRBJ1-2, with D possibly matching TRBD1 (6 bases). V gave up 6 bases and J gave up 4 bases, with 9 bases separating them. This CDR3 has 11 amino acids. Germline values: CDR1 DFQATT, CDR2 SNEGSKA (reference sequence). This CDR3 reads CSAGQSYGYTF. Written as DNA, the CDR3 is TGCAGTGCCGGACAGAGCTATGGCTACACCTTC.

The rearrangement links TRBV6-5 to TRBJ2-3; no reliable D call. This CDR3 contains 15 residues. The germline V and J ends were trimmed by 2 bases and 0 bases, with 9 bases remaining between them. In germline, CDR1 is MNHEY, CDR2 SVGAGI. The CDR3 sequence is CASSYTASSTDTQYF. Here the CDR3 DNA reads TGTGCCAGCAGTTACACAGCATCTAGCACAGATACGCAGTATTTT.

The chain employs TRBV7-2 and TRBJ2-7; TRBD2 matches 11 bases. V dropped 5 bases and J dropped 3; count of bases not matched to a gene: 9. CDR1 and CDR2 from the germline V gene are SGHTA and FQGNSA. This CDR3 has 16 amino acids. The CDR3 here is CASSVTGTSGGYEQYF. The CDR3, as DNA: TGTGCCAGCAGCGTAACCGGGACTAGCGGAGGCTACGAGCAGTACTTC.

This rearrangement joins TRBV5-6 to TRBJ2-1; 11 bases fit TRBD1. Trimming took 5 bases from V and 12 from J; bases not matched to a gene: 4. Germline V CDR1 and CDR2: SGHDT, YYEEEE. CDR3 size: 12 residues. Here the CDR3 DNA reads TGTGCCAGCAGAAGGACAGGGGGCCGGCAGTTCTTC. It is translated as CASRRTGGRQFF.

This chain connects TRBV27 to TRBJ2-3; 13 bases align to TRBD2. With 6 bases clipped from V and 3 bases from J, the junction kept 3 bases outside the gene matches. CDR1 and CDR2 from the germline V gene are MNHEY and SMNVEV (reference sequence). The length of the CDR3 is 15 residues. The CDR3 DNA is TGTGCCAGCAGCCGACTAGCGGGAGGAACAGATACGCAGTATTTT. As protein: CASSRLAGGTDTQYF.

J is TRBJ2-5 and V is TRBV6-1; 7 nucleotides align to TRBD1. V dropped 1 base and J dropped 3; count of bases not matched to a gene: 11. Germline V CDR1 and CDR2: MNHNS, SASEGT. This CDR3 spans 17 amino acids. The DNA for the CDR3 is TGTGCCAGCAGTGAAGTTAGGGTGAGGGGGCTGGAAGAGACCCAGTACTTC. Translation gives CASSEVRVRGLEETQYF.

The J gene is TRBJ2-1, the V gene TRBV6-1; 7 nucleotides match TRBD2. The CDR3 sequence is 13 residues long. Trimming at V came to 8 bases and at J to 6 bases, leaving 7 bases not matched to a gene. Germline values: CDR1 MNHNS, CDR2 SASEGT. CDR3 residues: CASLAGVGNEQFF. For the CDR3, the DNA is TGTGCCAGCTTGGCGGGAGTGGGCAATGAGCAGTTCTTC.

This clone appeared once. This chain connects TRBV4-1 to TRBJ2-7, with 9 bases that match TRBD2. Per the germline V gene, CDR1 is MGHRA and CDR2 is YSYEKL. The CDR3 is 15 amino acids. V dropped 5 bases and J dropped 2; count of bases not matched to a gene: 7. The CDR3 reads CASSSHSGGTYEQYF. The CDR3 nucleotides are TGCGCCAGCAGCTCACATAGCGGGGGAACCTACGAGCAGTACTTC.

On this clone itself: The same CDR3 arises from other DNA sequences in this sample as well. V is TRBV5-1 and J is TRBJ2-7, with 9 bases lining up with TRBD1. Germline assignment: CDR1 SGHRS and CDR2 YFSETQ. The CDR3 spans 14 residues. V lost 0 bases and J lost 4; bases outside the gene matches: 2. The CDR3 loop reads CASSLGGQGYEQYF. The CDR3 DNA is TGCGCCAGCAGCTTGGGGGGACAGGGTTACGAGCAGTACTTC. Combining the CDR3 with reference TRBV5-1 and TRBJ2-7 gives the whole variable domain KAGVTQTPRYLIKTRGQQVTLSCSPISGHRSVSWYQQTPGQGLQFLFEYFSETQRNKGNFPGRFSGRQFSNSRSEMNVSTLELGDSALYLCASSLGGQGYEQYFGPGTRLTVT.

Remarks on this clone: Other DNA variants within this sample encode the same CDR3. J is TRBJ2-5 and V is TRBV18; perhaps TRBD1 as D (5 bases). In germline, CDR1 is KGHSH, CDR2 LQKENI. Between the trimmed V and J ends, which lost 1 base and 1 base, there was a span of 7 bases. The CDR3 totals 14 residues. The chain's CDR3 is CASSPRDSQETQYF. Here the CDR3 DNA reads TGTGCCAGCTCACCACGAGACAGCCAAGAGACCCAGTACTTC.

The V call is TRBV18, the J call TRBJ1-5, with no clear D. V was trimmed by 1 base and J by 2 bases, leaving 6 bases between them. The CDR3 length is 14 residues. The germline CDR1 and CDR2 sequences are KGHSH and LQKENI. The CDR3 sequence is CASSPRRGNQPQHF. CDR3 nucleotides: TGTGCCAGCTCACCACGGAGGGGCAATCAGCCCCAGCATTTT.

This rearrangement joins TRBV18 to TRBJ2-3; 8 nucleotides agree with TRBD2. V lost 3 bases to trimming and J lost 11 bases; unmatched junction nucleotides: 13. There are 15 residues in the CDR3. Per the germline V gene, CDR1 is KGHSH and CDR2 is LQKENI. The CDR3 protein is CASSPRTSLNNGQYF. CDR3 nucleotide sequence: TGTGCCAGCTCACCCCGGACTAGCCTAAACAATGGGCAGTATTTT. The full variable domain, completed using reference TRBV18 and TRBJ2-3, is NAGVMQNPRHLVRRRGQEARLRCSPMKGHSHVYWYRQLPEEGLKFMVYLQKENIIDESGMPKERFSAEFPKEGPSILRIQQVVRGDSAAYFCASSPRTSLNNGQYFGPGTRLTVL.

The genes are TRBV6-5 and TRBJ1-5; 7 bases map to TRBD1. Germline trimming cut 0 bases from V and 4 bases from J; bases unmatched to any gene: 0. The CDR3 is 14 residues long. Looked up from germline, CDR1 is MNHEY and CDR2 is SVGAGI. This CDR3 reads CASSYSTGNQPQHF. CDR3 nucleotides: TGTGCCAGCAGTTACTCGACAGGGAATCAGCCCCAGCATTTT.

The rearrangement links TRBV4-1 to TRBJ2-2; TRBD2 aligns across 12 bases. CDR1 and CDR2 from the germline V gene are MGHRA and YSYEKL. With 4 bases clipped from V and 0 bases from J, the junction kept 6 bases outside the gene matches. CDR3 length: 18 amino acids. The CDR3 region is CASSLSLAGGPNTGELFF. Written as DNA, the CDR3 is TGCGCCAGCAGCCTTAGCCTAGCGGGAGGGCCGAACACCGGGGAGCTGTTTTTT.

This chain joins TRBV28 and TRBJ2-2; D is possibly TRBD2 (6 bases). The length of the CDR3 is 17 residues. The germline CDR1 and CDR2 sequences are MDHEN and SYDVKM. Trimming removed 6 bases from V and 0 bases from J, with 17 bases in between. The chain's CDR3 is CASRAGGGTANTGELFF. CDR3 DNA: TGTGCCAGCAGAGCTGGGGGAGGCACCGCGAACACCGGGGAGCTGTTTTTT.

The V and J genes are TRBV4-2 and TRBJ1-1; TRBD1 might be the D (6 bases). Between the trimmed V and J ends, which lost 0 bases and 5 bases, there was a span of 7 bases. The CDR3 totals 13 residues. Germline V gene data show CDR1 as LGHNA and CDR2 as YNFKEQ. Here the CDR3 reads CASSQDRGTEAFF. In nucleotides, the CDR3 is TGTGCCAGCAGCCAAGACAGGGGAACTGAAGCTTTCTTT.

The chain carries TRBV10-3 and TRBJ2-4; 7 nucleotides agree with TRBD2. The CDR3 length is 14 residues. The germline CDR1 and CDR2 sequences are ENHRY and SYGVKD. V shed 6 bases, J shed 6 bases, and the junction held 8 bases outside the gene matches. The CDR3 loop is CAISGLEGVNIQYF. CDR3 coding DNA: TGTGCCATCAGCGGACTAGAAGGTGTAAACATTCAGTACTTC.

The chain employs TRBV6-5 and TRBJ1-4; tentative D call: TRBD1 (5 bases). The V gene lost 0 bases and the J gene lost 6 bases, with 14 bases spanning the gap. This CDR3 has 16 amino acids. Germline V gene lookup returns CDR1 MNHEY and CDR2 SVGAGI. The CDR3 spells CASSYSPQGTHEKLFF. DNA of the CDR3: TGTGCCAGCAGTTACTCTCCTCAAGGGACTCATGAAAAACTGTTTTTT.

J is TRBJ2-1 and V is TRBV28; tentatively, D is TRBD1 or TRBD2 (9 bases each). The CDR3 consists of 19 residues. CDR1 is MDHEN and CDR2 is SYDVKM in the germline V gene. V was trimmed by 3 bases and J by 8 bases, leaving 29 bases between them. CDR3 nucleotides: TGTGCCAGCAGTTTCTTGGACAGGGGCGGCGGGAGGGCCTTGGATGAGCAGTTCTTC. Its protein is CASSFLDRGGGRALDEQFF.

In DNA form, the CDR3 reads TGCGCCAGCAGCCAAGATGGTGCAGGGGAGTTTCGTCTCACTGAAGCTTTCTTT. Translation gives CASSQDGAGEFRLTEAFF. V usage is TRBV4-3 and J usage is TRBJ1-1, with TRBD1 as a possible D gene (6 bases). The germline CDR1 and CDR2 sequences are LGHNA and YSLEER. The length of the CDR3 is 18 residues. V was shortened by 0 bases and J by 4 bases, with 21 bases between the two germline ends.

The V call is TRBV11-2, the J call TRBJ1-5, with 9 bases fitting TRBD1. Per the germline V gene, CDR1 is SGHAT and CDR2 is FQNNGV. J gave up 4 bases and V 1 base, and 8 bases lay outside the gene matches. The CDR3 runs 17 residues. CDR3 sequence (DNA): TGTGCCAGCAGCTTAGGCCGCGGGACAGGGAGGAATCAGCCCCAGCATTTT. Amino acid sequence: CASSLGRGTGRNQPQHF. The full variable domain, in which reference TRBV11-2 and TRBJ1-5 provide the parts outside the CDR3, is EAGVAQSPRYKIIEKRQSVAFWCNPISGHATLYWYQQILGQGPKLLIQFQNNGVVDDSQLPKDRFSAERLKGVDSTLKIQPAKLEDSAVYLCASSLGRGTGRNQPQHFGDGTRLSIL.

This chain connects TRBV19 to TRBJ1-2; TRBD1 aligns across 10 bases. CDR1 is LNHDA, CDR2 SQIVND, per germline (reference sequence). The ends lost 3 bases at V and 4 bases at J; junction bases unmatched: 8. CDR3 length equals 16 residues. The DNA of the CDR3 is TGTGCCAGTAGTATGTTTCGACAGGGGGCCCGCTATGGCTACACCTTC. It codes for CASSMFRQGARYGYTF.